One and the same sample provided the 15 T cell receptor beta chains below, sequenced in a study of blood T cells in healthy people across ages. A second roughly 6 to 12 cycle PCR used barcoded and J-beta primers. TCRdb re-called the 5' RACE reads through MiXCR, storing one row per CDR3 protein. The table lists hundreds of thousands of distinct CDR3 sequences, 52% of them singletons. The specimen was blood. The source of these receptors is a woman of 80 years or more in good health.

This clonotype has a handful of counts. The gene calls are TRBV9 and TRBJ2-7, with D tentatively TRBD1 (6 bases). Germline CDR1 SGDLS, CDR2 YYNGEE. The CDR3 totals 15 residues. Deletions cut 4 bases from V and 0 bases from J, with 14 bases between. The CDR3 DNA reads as TGTGCCAGCAGCCTAGGGACAATTGGCTCCTACGAGCAGTACTTC. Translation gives CASSLGTIGSYEQYF.

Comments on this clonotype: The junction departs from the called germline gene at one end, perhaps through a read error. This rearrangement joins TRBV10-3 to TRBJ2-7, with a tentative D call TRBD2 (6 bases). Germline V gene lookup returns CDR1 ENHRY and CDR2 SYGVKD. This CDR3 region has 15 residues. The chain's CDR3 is CAISESGPDYNERYF. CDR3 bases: TGTGCCATCAGTGAGTCAGGTCCGGACTACAATGAGCGGTACTTC.

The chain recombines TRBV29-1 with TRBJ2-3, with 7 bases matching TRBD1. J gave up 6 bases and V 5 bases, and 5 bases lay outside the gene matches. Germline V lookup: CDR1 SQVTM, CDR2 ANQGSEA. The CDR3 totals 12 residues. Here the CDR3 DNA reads TGCAGCGTTTGGACAGGACAGGATACGCAGTATTTT. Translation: CSVWTGQDTQYF.

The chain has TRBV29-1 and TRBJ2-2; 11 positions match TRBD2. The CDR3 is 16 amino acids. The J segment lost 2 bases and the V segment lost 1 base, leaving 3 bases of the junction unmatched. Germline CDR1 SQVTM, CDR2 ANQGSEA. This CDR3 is CSVEGGLAANTGELFF. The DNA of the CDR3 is TGCAGCGTTGAAGGGGGACTAGCGGCAAACACCGGGGAGCTGTTTTTT.

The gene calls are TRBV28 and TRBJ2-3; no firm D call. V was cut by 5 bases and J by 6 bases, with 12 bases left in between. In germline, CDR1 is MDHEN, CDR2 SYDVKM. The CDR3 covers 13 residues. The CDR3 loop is CASSVVFGDTQYF. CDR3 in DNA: TGTGCCAGCAGTGTAGTATTCGGGGATACGCAGTATTTT.

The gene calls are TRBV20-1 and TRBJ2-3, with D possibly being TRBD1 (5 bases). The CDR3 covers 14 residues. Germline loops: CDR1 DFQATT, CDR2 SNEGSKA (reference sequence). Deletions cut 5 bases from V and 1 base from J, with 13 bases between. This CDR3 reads CSAPVMGRTDTQYF. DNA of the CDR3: TGCAGTGCTCCGGTAATGGGGCGCACAGATACGCAGTATTTT.

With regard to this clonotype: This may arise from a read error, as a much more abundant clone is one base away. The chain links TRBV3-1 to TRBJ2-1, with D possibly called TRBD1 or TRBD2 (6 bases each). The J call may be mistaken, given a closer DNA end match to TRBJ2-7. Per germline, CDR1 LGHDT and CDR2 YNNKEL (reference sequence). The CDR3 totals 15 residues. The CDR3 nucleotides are TGTGCCAGCAGCCAAGGGGGGGCTACCTACAATGAGCAGTACTTC. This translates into CASSQGGATYNEQYF.

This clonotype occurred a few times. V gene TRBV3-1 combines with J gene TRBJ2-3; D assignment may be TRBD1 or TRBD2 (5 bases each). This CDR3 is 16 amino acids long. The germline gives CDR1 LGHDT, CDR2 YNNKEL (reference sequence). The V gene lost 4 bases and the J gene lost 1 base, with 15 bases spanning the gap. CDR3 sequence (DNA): TGTGCCAGCAGCCTAGGGGAGAATACCCGCACAGATACGCAGTATTTT. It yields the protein CASSLGENTRTDTQYF.

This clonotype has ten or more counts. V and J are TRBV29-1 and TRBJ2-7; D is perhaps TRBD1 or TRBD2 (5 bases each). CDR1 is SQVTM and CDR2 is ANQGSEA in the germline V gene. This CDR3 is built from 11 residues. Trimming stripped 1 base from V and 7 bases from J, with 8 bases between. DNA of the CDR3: TGCAGCGTTGAAGTGAGGGGTGAGCAGTACTTC. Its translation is CSVEVRGEQYF.

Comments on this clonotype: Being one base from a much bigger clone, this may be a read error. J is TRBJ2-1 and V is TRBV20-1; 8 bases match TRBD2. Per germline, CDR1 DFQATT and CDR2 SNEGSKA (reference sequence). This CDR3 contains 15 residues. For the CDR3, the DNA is TGCAGTGCTTTTCAAAGCGGGAGAACGTACAATGAGCGGTTCTTC. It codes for CSAFQSGRTYNERFF.

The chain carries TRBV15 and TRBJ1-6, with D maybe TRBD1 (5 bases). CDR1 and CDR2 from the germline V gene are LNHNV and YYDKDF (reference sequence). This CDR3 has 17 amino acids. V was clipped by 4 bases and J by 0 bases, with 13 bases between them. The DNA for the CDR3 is TGTGCCACCAGCACCGGGACCCCGAGCTCCTATAATTCACCCCTCCACTTT. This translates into CATSTGTPSSYNSPLHF.

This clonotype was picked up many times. CDR3 region: CASSLTGNYAQYF. The DNA for the CDR3 is TGTGCCAGCAGTTTGACAGGGAATTATGCGCAGTATTTT. The rearrangement links TRBV2 to TRBJ2-3, with 7 nucleotides matching TRBD1. Looked up from germline, CDR1 is SNHLY and CDR2 is FYNNEI. V was clipped by 5 bases and J by 10 bases; unmatched bases: 9. The length of the CDR3 is 13 residues.

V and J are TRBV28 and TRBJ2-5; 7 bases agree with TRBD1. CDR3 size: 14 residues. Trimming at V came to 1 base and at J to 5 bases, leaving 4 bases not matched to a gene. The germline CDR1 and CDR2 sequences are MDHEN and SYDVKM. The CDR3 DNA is TGTGCCAGCAGTTTATTAGGCAGGGGGGAGACCCAGTACTTC. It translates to CASSLLGRGETQYF.

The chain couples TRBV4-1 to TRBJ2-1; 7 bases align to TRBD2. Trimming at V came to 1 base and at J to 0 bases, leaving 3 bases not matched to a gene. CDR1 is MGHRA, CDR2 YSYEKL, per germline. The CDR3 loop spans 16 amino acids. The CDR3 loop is CASSQAGGPSYNEQFF. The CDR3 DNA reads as TGCGCCAGCAGCCAAGCGGGAGGACCCTCCTACAATGAGCAGTTCTTC.

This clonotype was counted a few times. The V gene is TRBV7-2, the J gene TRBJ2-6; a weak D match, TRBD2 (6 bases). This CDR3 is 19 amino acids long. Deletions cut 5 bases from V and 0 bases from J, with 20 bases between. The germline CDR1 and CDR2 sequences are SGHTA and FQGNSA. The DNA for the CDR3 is TGTGCCAGCAGCCCTCGGTCGGAGGGACGTTACTCTGGGGCCAACGTCCTGACTTTC. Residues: CASSPRSEGRYSGANVLTF.